Below are 18 T cell receptor beta chains sequenced from a single sample in a study of regulatory T cells in long-lasting Graves disease. Relying on iRepertoire HTBI primers and Arm-PCR of CDR3 regions, the team built TCR beta libraries. TCRdb reprocessed the multiplex PCR reads via MiXCR and lists one record per CDR3 protein. The sample comprises about 450,000 distinct CDR3 sequences, 14% of which are singletons, and approximately 17% rests with the top ten. Time point reported: newly diagnosed GD, antithyroid drugs for less than 3 months. Following extraction of RNA from PBMCs, that RNA was used to make the TCR library. The sample was also reused in another study, on T cells in Graves' hyperthyroidism and ophthalmopathy.

Source: peripheral blood mononuclear cells (PBMCs), taken at new diagnosis, from a patient treated with antithyroid drugs. The receptors come from a woman in her fifties or sixties with Graves disease.

This clonotype turned up a few times. The J gene is TRBJ1-2, the V gene TRBV5-4; 10 nucleotides match TRBD1. Germline assignment: CDR1 SGHNT and CDR2 YYREEE (reference sequence). V shed 4 bases and J 2 bases; nucleotides not matched to a gene: 5. The CDR3 totals 15 residues. CDR3 loop: CASSQDRGTNYGYTF. The CDR3 nucleotides are TGTGCCAGCAGCCAGGACAGGGGGACGAACTATGGCTACACCTTC.

This clonotype occurred many times. The chain recombines TRBV11-1 with TRBJ2-1, with D maybe TRBD2 (6 bases). V shed 5 bases and J shed 4 bases, with 24 bases lying between them. CDR3 length: 18 amino acids. Germline CDR1 reads SGHAT; CDR2 reads FQDESV (reference sequence). CDR3 in amino acids: CASSIRGGSAGKYNEQFF. The CDR3 nucleotides are TGTGCCAGCAGCATCAGAGGCGGTTCGGCGGGGAAATACAATGAGCAGTTCTTC.

The chain combines TRBV29-1 with TRBJ2-6; D may be TRBD1 (6 bases). The CDR3 length is 14 residues. Germline V gives CDR1 SQVTM, CDR2 ANQGSEA. V was shortened by 5 bases and J by 1 base, with 9 bases between the two germline ends. CDR3 sequence reads: CSVTGLSGANVLTF. DNA for the CDR3: TGCAGCGTTACAGGGTTGTCTGGGGCCAACGTCCTGACTTTC.

This clonotype came up many times. The rearrangement uses TRBV29-1 and TRBJ2-5; 12 nucleotides agree with TRBD2. J was trimmed by 5 bases and V by 3 bases; bases with no gene match: 7. Germline CDR1 SQVTM, CDR2 ANQGSEA. The CDR3 consists of 15 residues. The chain's CDR3 is CSVDRLAGAGETQYF. In DNA, the CDR3 is TGCAGCGTTGATAGACTAGCGGGAGCGGGGGAGACCCAGTACTTC.

This clonotype was recorded at least ten times. The V gene is TRBV5-4, the J gene TRBJ2-1, with 16 bases that match TRBD2. Germline V gene data show CDR1 as SGHNT and CDR2 as YYREEE (reference sequence). Unmatched junction bases numbered 4, after V lost 4 bases and J lost 9 bases. The CDR3 loop spans 15 amino acids. The DNA of the CDR3 is TGTGCCAGCAGCCAGGGACTAGCGGGAGGGCTTGAGCAGTTCTTC. The encoded protein is CASSQGLAGGLEQFF.

This clonotype was detected ten times or more. This chain joins TRBV7-9 and TRBJ2-5; tentative D call: TRBD1 (6 bases). Germline CDR1 is SEHNR and CDR2 is FQNEAQ (reference sequence). V was shortened by 2 bases and J by 0 bases, with 19 bases between the two germline ends. This CDR3 spans 18 amino acids. For the CDR3, the DNA is TGTGCCAGCAGCTTAAAGGTTCCAGGGGTCGTTTACCAAGAGACCCAGTACTTC. Translation: CASSLKVPGVVYQETQYF.

This clonotype was found a few times. The DNA for the CDR3 is TGTGCCAGCAGCGCGGGACAGGGGGCGGGCAAAAACATTCAGTACTTC. Amino acids: CASSAGQGAGKNIQYF. This rearrangement joins TRBV7-3 to TRBJ2-4; 12 bases map to TRBD1. V trimming: 5 bases; J trimming: 3 bases; junction bases outside the gene matches: 5. Germline CDR1 SGHTA, CDR2 FQGTGA. The CDR3 is 16 residues long.

This clonotype has ten or more counts. This sequence joins TRBV6-1 and TRBJ1-1; 9 nucleotides line up with TRBD1. Trimming removed 6 bases from V and 0 bases from J; junction bases left unmatched: 8. Per the germline V gene, CDR1 is MNHNS and CDR2 is SASEGT. This CDR3 spans 16 amino acids. CDR3 amino acids: CASSPGTGSMNTEAFF. In DNA, the CDR3 is TGTGCCAGCAGCCCCGGGACAGGGAGCATGAACACTGAAGCTTTCTTT.

Ten or more counts support this clonotype. V is TRBV28 and J is TRBJ2-5; no clear D. V was trimmed by 10 bases and J by 4 bases, leaving 7 bases between them. Per the germline V gene, CDR1 is MDHEN and CDR2 is SYDVKM. This CDR3 is 10 amino acids long. The CDR3 here is CATNGETQYF. In nucleotides, the CDR3 is TGTGCCACTAATGGAGAGACCCAGTACTTC.

In this sample, this clonotype turned up a few times. The rearrangement uses TRBV5-8 and TRBJ2-1, with 10 bases aligning to TRBD2. V shed 0 bases, J shed 5 bases, and the junction held 8 bases outside the gene matches. Looked up from germline, CDR1 is SGHTS and CDR2 is YDEGEE. This CDR3 is 17 amino acids long. The CDR3, as DNA: TGTGCCAGCAGCTTGGTTCTTACTAGCGGGAATCACAATGAGCAGTTCTTC. Amino acids: CASSLVLTSGNHNEQFF.

This clonotype showed up many times. The rearrangement uses TRBV28 and TRBJ2-1, with 8 bases identical to TRBD2. CDR1 is MDHEN and CDR2 is SYDVKM in the germline V gene. The CDR3 has 14 residues. V was clipped by 7 bases and J by 1 base; unmatched bases: 3. In nucleotides, the CDR3 is TGTGCCAGCATCCCTAGCGGGTCCTACAATGAGCAGTTCTTC. It is translated as CASIPSGSYNEQFF.

This clonotype was observed many times. The V gene is TRBV6-2 or TRBV6-3, the J gene TRBJ2-5; D might be TRBD2 (5 bases). Germline V lookup: CDR1 MNHEY, CDR2 SVGEGT. The CDR3 has 14 amino acids. Trimming removed 8 bases from V and 4 bases from J, with 17 bases in between. CDR3 in DNA: TGTGCCAGCCGCCTCCTGGAAGAGGGAGAGACCCAGTACTTC. It codes for CASRLLEEGETQYF.

The sample holds many counts of this clonotype. This rearrangement joins TRBV10-3 to TRBJ1-6; possible D gene TRBD1, 6 bases. V dropped 2 bases and J dropped 5 bases, with 16 bases sitting between them. CDR3 size: 17 residues. CDR1 is ENHRY and CDR2 is SYGVKD in the germline V gene. The chain's CDR3 is CAISEATGKGDNSPLHF. The CDR3 DNA is TGTGCCATCAGTGAGGCTACAGGGAAAGGGGATAATTCACCCCTCCACTTT.

This clonotype was seen at least ten times. The gene calls are TRBV9 and TRBJ1-5; TRBD1 might be the D (5 bases). V was clipped by 1 base and J by 7 bases, with 9 bases between them. CDR3 size: 13 residues. The germline gives CDR1 SGDLS, CDR2 YYNGEE. The CDR3 nucleotides read TGTGCCAGCAGCGTAAACGGGGACCAGCCCCAGCATTTT. Protein: CASSVNGDQPQHF.

This clonotype was seen many times. The J gene is TRBJ2-1, the V gene TRBV5-1; 7 bases match TRBD2. The junction had 2 bases not matched to a gene; V was cut back by 0 bases and J by 2 bases. This CDR3 region has 15 residues. Germline values: CDR1 SGHRS, CDR2 YFSETQ. The CDR3 coding sequence is TGCGCCAGCAGCTTGGGTGGGAGGGCCTACAATGAGCAGTTCTTC. It is translated as CASSLGGRAYNEQFF. Looking up the rest from reference TRBV5-1 and TRBJ2-1 gives the full variable domain: KAGVTQTPRYLIKTRGQQVTLSCSPISGHRSVSWYQQTPGQGLQFLFEYFSETQRNKGNFPGRFSGRQFSNSRSEMNVSTLELGDSALYLCASSLGGRAYNEQFFGPGTRLTVL.

Remarks on this clonotype: An end of the junction does not agree with germline; a read error may underlie this. V usage is TRBV20-1 and J usage is TRBJ2-5; D is tentatively TRBD1 or TRBD2 (5 bases each). This CDR3 contains 18 residues. Looked up from germline, CDR1 is DFQATT and CDR2 is SNEGSKA (reference sequence). The CDR3 nucleotides are TGCAGTGCTAGAGATCTCACACACCCCGGGACGGCCCAAGAGATCCAGTACTTC. Protein: CSARDLTHPGTAQEIQYF.

The sample holds many counts of this clonotype. The chain uses TRBV11-2 and TRBJ2-3; D uncertain. Germline CDR1 and CDR2: SGHAT and FQNNGV. This CDR3 region has 15 residues. The V end lost 3 bases, the J end lost 1 base, and 11 bases lay between the germline ends. The CDR3 DNA is TGTGCCAGCAGCTTGATCGAGTCTGGCACAGATACGCAGTATTTT. Translating it yields CASSLIESGTDTQYF.

The V and J genes are TRBV2 and TRBJ2-5; D may be TRBD1 or TRBD2 (5 bases each). The V gene lost 5 bases and the J gene lost 4 bases, with 11 bases spanning the gap. CDR3 length equals 13 residues. Germline V gives CDR1 SNHLY, CDR2 FYNNEI. The CDR3 sequence is CASSRDQTETQYF. CDR3 DNA sequence: TGTGCCAGCAGTAGGGACCAAACAGAGACCCAGTACTTC.